Following are 10 T cell receptor beta chains from one sample sequenced in a study of low-dose radiotherapy and immunotherapy resistance in tumors. The time point: before trial treatment. Primers used for first-strand cDNA, a TRAV- and TRBV-specific set, covered both alpha and beta chains. TCRs underwent roughly 19 PCR cycles of amplification with a constant-region primer and V-primer adapter. One entry per CDR3 protein, called by TCRdb with MiXCR from the reads. Of over 65,000 distinct CDR3 sequences listed, about 18% are singletons. Here the sequenced sample was PBMCs, taken before treatment. The source is a male donor with prostate cancer.

The table lists this clonotype with many counts. The chain carries TRBV5-6 and TRBJ1-1; D gene unclear. The CDR3 runs to 13 residues. Germline V gene lookup returns CDR1 SGHDT and CDR2 YYEEEE. V dropped 0 bases and J dropped 12 bases, with 15 bases sitting between them. DNA for the CDR3: TGTGCCAGCAGCTTGGATCCGGCTCGGTTAACTTTCTTT. It translates to CASSLDPARLTFF.

Comment on this clonotype: A single base is all that separates this from a far larger clone, so a read error is likely. V gene TRBV7-8 combines with J gene TRBJ2-7; 9 positions agree with TRBD1. J gave up 7 bases and V 1 base, and 8 bases lay outside the gene matches. This CDR3 spans 15 amino acids. Germline V lookup: CDR1 SGHVS, CDR2 FQNEAQ. CDR3 sequence: CASSLDGTGNNEQYF. The CDR3 DNA reads TGTGCCAGCAGCTTAGACGGGACAGGGAATAATGAGCAGTACTTC.

This clonotype came up many times. The CDR3 DNA reads as TGTGCCAGCAGTTTAGCGCGAGGACATCCCACAGATACGCAGTATTTT. Protein: CASSLARGHPTDTQYF. The chain combines TRBV12-3 or TRBV12-4 with TRBJ2-3; maybe TRBD1 (5 bases). V was clipped by 0 bases and J by 2 bases, with 12 bases between them. The CDR3 runs to 16 residues.

This clonotype was detected many times. The chain links TRBV7-9 to TRBJ2-5, with a weak D call TRBD1 (7 bases). The CDR3 covers 13 residues. Per the germline V gene, CDR1 is SEHNR and CDR2 is FQNEAQ (reference sequence). V was cut by 11 bases and J by 5 bases, with 18 bases left in between. The chain's CDR3 is CAGGDSLVETQYF. The CDR3 bases are TGTGCCGGAGGGGACAGTTTGGTGGAGACCCAGTACTTC.

This clonotype was observed at least ten times. The chain joins TRBV11-2 to TRBJ2-5, with unresolved D. The V end was cut by 3 bases, the J end by 5 bases, with 7 bases between. CDR1 is SGHAT, CDR2 FQNNGV, per germline. The CDR3 extends over 12 amino acids. CDR3 coding DNA: TGTGCCAGCAGCTTGGCGGAGGAGACCCAGTACTTC. As protein: CASSLAEETQYF.

Many counts were recorded for this clonotype. The rearrangement joins TRBV25-1 to TRBJ2-5; D might be TRBD2 (7 bases). Germline V gives CDR1 MGHDK, CDR2 SYGVNS. The V gene lost 9 bases and the J gene lost 5 bases, with 13 bases spanning the gap. CDR3 length equals 12 residues. CDR3 DNA sequence: TGTGCCAGTGGGGCGGGGGCGGAGACCCAGTACTTC. This gives the protein CASGAGAETQYF.

This clonotype appeared many times. The genes are TRBV12-3 or TRBV12-4 and TRBJ2-7, with 7 bases aligning to TRBD2. The CDR3 covers 12 residues. The junction had 2 bases not matched to a gene; V was cut back by 3 bases and J by 6 bases. In DNA, the CDR3 is TGTGCCAGCAGTTTTGGGAGGGGCGAGCAGTACTTC. This sequence encodes CASSFGRGEQYF.

This clonotype was counted at least ten times. V and J are TRBV7-9 and TRBJ1-2, with 11 positions matching TRBD1. The CDR3 is 15 amino acids. Trimming removed 0 bases from V and 9 bases from J; junction bases left unmatched: 6. Germline CDR1 SEHNR, CDR2 FQNEAQ (reference sequence). This CDR3 reads CASSLADRGPRSYTF. In DNA form, the CDR3 reads TGTGCCAGCAGCTTAGCGGACAGGGGGCCACGGAGCTACACCTTC.

The chain uses TRBV9 and TRBJ2-1, with 10 positions matching TRBD2. Germline V CDR1 and CDR2: SGDLS, YYNGEE. The CDR3 is 16 residues long. The ends lost 1 base at V and 2 bases at J; junction bases unmatched: 3. CDR3 in amino acids: CASSVSGGAAYNEQFF. The CDR3, as DNA: TGTGCCAGCAGCGTAAGCGGGGGGGCGGCCTACAATGAGCAGTTCTTC.

This clonotype was picked up many times. This sequence joins TRBV4-1 and TRBJ2-2; no clear D gene. There are 15 residues in the CDR3. Germline CDR1 is MGHRA and CDR2 is YSYEKL. V lost 0 bases, J lost 4 bases, and 9 bases lay in between. The CDR3 DNA follows: TGCGCCAGCAGCCAAGAGGGGTCCGGCACCGGGGAGCTGTTTTTT. Amino acid sequence: CASSQEGSGTGELFF.